A single sample is the source of the 3 T cell receptor beta chains below, sequenced in a study of blood T cell repertoires in COVID-19. TCRdb keeps only in-frame clones here, not all; method: immunoSEQ multiplex PCR. The sample consists of some 200,000 clones, about 89% of them appearing once. Sequencing input: PBMCs or T cells enriched from blood (not recorded which). The receptors come from a woman younger than 35 who had recovered from COVID-19.

The rearrangement links TRBV30 to TRBJ2-7; D gene uncertain. Germline V gene sequence: CDR1 GTSNPN, CDR2 SVGIG (reference sequence). The CDR3 sequence is 11 residues long. Trimming took 6 bases from V and 6 from J, leaving 12 bases between them. CDR3 coding DNA: TGTGCCTGTGTCAGGTACGGCGAGCAGTACTTC. Protein product: CACVRYGEQYF.

The chain is built from TRBV28 and TRBJ2-3; D gene ambiguous. Trimming removed 7 bases from V and 2 bases from J, with 7 bases in between. This CDR3 has 12 amino acids. CDR1 is MDHEN and CDR2 is SYDVKM in the germline V gene. CDR3 in DNA: TGTGCCAGCACCCATCCCACAGATACGCAGTATTTT. Its protein is CASTHPTDTQYF.

J is TRBJ2-7 and V is TRBV30; 13 nucleotides align to TRBD2. V shed 3 bases and J 4 bases; nucleotides not matched to a gene: 12. The CDR3 length is 17 residues. The germline V gene has CDR1 GTSNPN and CDR2 SVGIG (reference sequence). The CDR3 coding sequence is TGTGCCTGGAGCCTATTGGGACTAGCGGGAAGGCCATACGAGCAGTACTTC. Its translation is CAWSLLGLAGRPYEQYF. Filled out from reference TRBV30 and TRBJ2-7, the complete variable domain reads SQTIHQWPATLVQPVGSPLSLECTVEGTSNPNLYWYRQAAGRGLQLLFYSVGIGQISSEVPQNLSASRPQDRQFILSSKKLLLSDSGFYLCAWSLLGLAGRPYEQYFGPGTRLTVT.